A single T cell receptor beta chain is shown here with its context. Its antigen is still unknown. CDR1 and CDR2 are read off the germline V gene as KGHDR and SFDVKD. There are 13 amino acids in the CDR3, from cysteine to phenylalanine inclusive. Left in the record is the CDR3 DNA by itself, 39 bases read in frame from the first base. V loses 2 bases, J loses 5 bases, and the germline ends lie 9 bases apart. The sample comes from a study of control samples from healthy donors and cancer patients (dated by TCRdb to 2018 to 2021). Receptor libraries were prepared by the immunoSEQ multiplex PCR assay. Entries here come from immuneACCESS through TCRdb and include only in-frame sequences with V and J called. Some clones fail to appear in such tables; in the studies checked, an unresolved V gene covers under half of the shortfall, and the cause of the remainder is unknown. The sample's table covers about 210,000 clones. 2% to 2.5% of the sample is taken by the ten largest.

The receptor chain draws on TRBV24-1 and TRBJ2-7, with no confident D gene call. The sample comprised blood. The source is a woman aged 25-40 years in good health. In nucleotides, the sequence is TGTGCCACCAGTGATTCCCCCCACAACGAGCAGTACTTC. The translation is CATSDSPHNEQYF.